The 27 T cell receptor beta chains in this list originate from one sample, sequenced in a study of lymphopenia after photon versus proton radiotherapy. Sequenced by immunoSEQ multiplex PCR; TCRdb stores in-frame clones only, minus some. This repertoire shows tens of thousands of clones, about 87% found once; its top ten account for under 14%. Sequences were derived from peripheral blood, sampled from a patient treated with proton-based radiotherapy. The receptor source for this set is a man older than 75 with esophageal cancer.

This clone was seen a few times. The chain is built from TRBV29-1 and TRBJ1-1; D remains unclear. Trimming took 3 bases from V and 0 from J, leaving 8 bases between them. From germline, CDR1 is SQVTM and CDR2 ANQGSEA. The CDR3 is made up of 13 amino acids. Here the CDR3 DNA reads TGCAGCGTTGAGATTGGGATGAACACTGAAGCTTTCTTT. Translated, it gives CSVEIGMNTEAFF.

This rearrangement joins TRBV19 to TRBJ2-3; no clear D. CDR3 length equals 14 residues. V dropped 3 bases and J dropped 0 bases, with 7 bases sitting between them. Germline-derived CDR1 and CDR2 are LNHDA and SQIVND (reference sequence). Written as DNA, the CDR3 is TGTGCCAGTAGTATCCAGATAAGCACAGATACGCAGTATTTT. Encoded protein: CASSIQISTDTQYF.

The gene calls are TRBV6-1 and TRBJ1-4; a weak D match, TRBD1 (5 bases). Germline V gene lookup returns CDR1 MNHNS and CDR2 SASEGT. The ends were cut back, 4 bases at V and 5 bases at J, with 11 bases in the middle. This CDR3 spans 14 amino acids. The chain's CDR3 is CASSAGRVNEKLFF. Here the CDR3 DNA reads TGTGCCAGCAGTGCGGGACGAGTGAATGAAAAACTGTTTTTT.

The V gene is TRBV7-9, the J gene TRBJ1-4, with 10 nucleotides matching TRBD1. In germline, CDR1 is SEHNR, CDR2 FQNEAQ (reference sequence). The CDR3 runs 18 residues. J gave up 8 bases and V 3 bases, and 15 bases lay outside the gene matches. CDR3 nucleotide sequence: TGTGCCAGCAGCTTCAGAGGGGCCGGGACAGGGGCCCTAGAAAAACTGTTTTTT. As protein: CASSFRGAGTGALEKLFF.

This chain links TRBV6-5 with TRBJ2-6; the D is unclear. The CDR3 consists of 14 residues. Trimming took 6 bases from V and 0 from J, leaving 6 bases between them. Per the germline V gene, CDR1 is MNHEY and CDR2 is SVGAGI. The CDR3 DNA reads as TGTGCCAGCAGGGCAAGCTCTGGGGCCAACGTCCTGACTTTC. Protein product: CASRASSGANVLTF.

The genes are TRBV5-4 and TRBJ1-5; weak D call: TRBD1 (6 bases). Trimming shortened V by 0 bases and J by 6 bases, and 10 bases separated the two germline ends. This CDR3 has 14 residues. Germline assignment: CDR1 SGHNT and CDR2 YYREEE (reference sequence). CDR3 in DNA: TGTGCCAGCAGCTTGGAGGGGGGTAGTCAGCCCCAGCATTTT. It translates to CASSLEGGSQPQHF. The whole variable domain, remainder taken from reference TRBV5-4 and TRBJ1-5, is ETGVTQSPTHLIKTRGQQVTLRCSSQSGHNTVSWYQQALGQGPQFIFQYYREEENGRGNFPPRFSGLQFPNYSSELNVNALELDDSALYLCASSLEGGSQPQHFGDGTRLSIL.

Sample share makes this clone medium-sized. V gene TRBV2 combines with J gene TRBJ2-3; the match to TRBD2 covers 11 bases. Germline CDR1 and CDR2: SNHLY and FYNNEI. V was pared by 6 bases and J by 7 bases, with 12 bases of the junction left unmatched. The CDR3 contains 16 residues. This chain's CDR3 is CASRGGSGGAYNTQYF. The CDR3 region has the DNA TGTGCCAGCAGGGGTGGTAGCGGGGGGGCCTACAATACGCAGTATTTT.

The chain joins TRBV6-1 to TRBJ1-4, with no clear D. CDR1 is MNHNS and CDR2 is SASEGT in the germline V gene. V lost 7 bases and J lost 8, with 14 bases in between. The CDR3 has 13 residues. CDR3 bases: TGTGCCAGCATCCTATCCCTGGGAGAAAAACTGTTTTTT. It is translated as CASILSLGEKLFF.

The chain employs TRBV7-2 and TRBJ1-3; D possibly corresponds to TRBD1 (5 bases). The CDR3 runs 15 residues. V was trimmed by 3 bases and J by 2 bases, leaving 11 bases between them. Germline CDR1 reads SGHTA; CDR2 reads FQGNSA. The CDR3: CASSFSGLPGNTIYF. CDR3 nucleotides: TGTGCCAGCAGCTTCTCAGGGTTACCTGGAAACACCATATATTTT.

V and J are TRBV28 and TRBJ1-1; 8 bases agree with TRBD1. This CDR3 is 15 amino acids long. V lost 6 bases, J lost 3 bases, and 9 bases stayed unmatched. CDR1 and CDR2 (germline): MDHEN, SYDVKM. The CDR3 loop is CASRPDRGGYTEAFF. The CDR3 region has the DNA TGTGCCAGCAGACCTGACAGGGGTGGGTACACTGAAGCTTTCTTT.

The chain combines TRBV7-2 with TRBJ1-3, with no clear D. In germline, CDR1 is SGHTA, CDR2 FQGNSA. V lost 3 bases to trimming and J lost 0 bases, with 9 bases between them. The CDR3 has 15 residues. CDR3 sequence reads: CASSFSSSSGNTIYF. The CDR3 DNA reads TGTGCCAGCAGCTTCTCGAGCAGCTCTGGAAACACCATATATTTT.

The chain recombines TRBV6-1 with TRBJ2-7; 9 bases are shared with TRBD1. Germline V gene data show CDR1 as MNHNS and CDR2 as SASEGT. Trimming took 5 bases from V and 6 from J; bases not matched to a gene: 8. The CDR3 is 14 residues long. DNA for the CDR3: TGTGCCAGCAGTTATCTCGGGACAGGGTCCGAGCAGTACTTC. Its translation: CASSYLGTGSEQYF.

The chain has TRBV21-1 and TRBJ2-7; TRBD2 is the table's D call and was not checked against the DNA. TRBV21-1 is noted as a pseudogene. This CDR3 region has 16 residues. The CDR3: CASSMCPTKSSYEQYF. CDR3 sequence (DNA): TGTGCCAGCAGCATGTGCCCGACTAAGAGCTCCTACGAGCAGTACTTC.

This clone has only one observation. The chain links TRBV25-1 to TRBJ1-2; D unclear. CDR3 length: 12 amino acids. The germline CDR1 and CDR2 sequences are MGHDK and SYGVNS. The V and J ends lost 4 bases and 5 bases respectively, with 8 bases between them. The chain's CDR3 is CASSVTGYGYTF. CDR3 in DNA: TGTGCCAGCAGTGTAACCGGGTATGGCTACACCTTC.

V is TRBV4-3 and J is TRBJ2-1, with D possibly being TRBD2 (5 bases). CDR1 and CDR2 (germline): LGHNA, YSLEER. CDR3 length: 17 residues. Trimming pared 0 bases from V and 4 bases from J, leaving 16 bases between. CDR3 DNA: TGCGCCAGCAGCCAAGAAATTTCTAGCATCGGTTACAATGAGCAGTTCTTC. It is translated as CASSQEISSIGYNEQFF.

The chain couples TRBV2 to TRBJ1-1; maybe TRBD1 (5 bases). The CDR3 length is 14 residues. Germline assignment: CDR1 SNHLY and CDR2 FYNNEI. V lost 3 bases, J lost 4 bases, and 12 bases lay in between. The CDR3 bases are TGTGCCAGCAGTGAGCAGGGAGGTGTCACTGAAGCTTTCTTT. Translating it yields CASSEQGGVTEAFF.

The chain carries TRBV18 and TRBJ2-5; 7 bases match TRBD1. With 3 bases clipped from V and 2 bases from J, the junction kept 3 bases outside the gene matches. The CDR3 totals 14 residues. Germline lookup yields CDR1 KGHSH and CDR2 LQKENI. This chain's CDR3 is CASSPRTGQETQYF. The CDR3 DNA reads as TGTGCCAGCTCACCTCGGACAGGACAAGAGACCCAGTACTTC.

The genes are TRBV19 and TRBJ2-7; D remains unclear. The germline CDR1 and CDR2 sequences are LNHDA and SQIVND (reference sequence). The V end lost 3 bases, the J end lost 0 bases, and 15 bases lay between the germline ends. The CDR3 is 16 amino acids. CDR3 loop: CASSMSGADSSYEQYF. The CDR3 nucleotides are TGTGCCAGTAGTATGAGTGGAGCAGATTCCTCCTACGAGCAGTACTTC.

The chain recombines TRBV9 with TRBJ2-7; perhaps TRBD1 as D (5 bases). The V gene lost 0 bases and the J gene lost 3 bases, with 10 bases spanning the gap. Germline V CDR1 and CDR2: SGDLS, YYNGEE. The CDR3 loop spans 14 amino acids. The CDR3 region is CASSVGGQGYEQYF. For the CDR3, the DNA is TGTGCCAGCAGCGTAGGCGGACAAGGCTACGAGCAGTACTTC.

V gene TRBV5-1 combines with J gene TRBJ2-7; TRBD2 agrees at 10 bases. CDR1 is SGHRS, CDR2 YFSETQ, per germline. The CDR3 is made up of 17 amino acids. J was trimmed by 2 bases and V by 0 bases; bases with no gene match: 8. This chain's CDR3 is CASSLADGLAEAYEQYF. For the CDR3, the DNA is TGCGCCAGCAGCTTGGCCGACGGACTAGCGGAGGCCTACGAGCAGTACTTC. Complete variable domain (other parts from reference TRBV5-1 and TRBJ2-7): KAGVTQTPRYLIKTRGQQVTLSCSPISGHRSVSWYQQTPGQGLQFLFEYFSETQRNKGNFPGRFSGRQFSNSRSEMNVSTLELGDSALYLCASSLADGLAEAYEQYFGPGTRLTVT.

This clone was detected a few times. The J gene is TRBJ1-2, the V gene TRBV6-5; D gene ambiguous. Germline CDR1 reads MNHEY; CDR2 reads SVGAGI. The CDR3 runs 13 residues. V was shortened by 6 bases and J by 11 bases, with 19 bases between the two germline ends. The CDR3 bases are TGTGCCAGCAGGGCTCCCGGGAGGTTGGGATACACCTTC. Amino acids: CASRAPGRLGYTF.

The V and J genes are TRBV21-1 and TRBJ1-2. TRBV21-1 is listed as a pseudogene. This CDR3 is built from 12 residues. CDR3: CASREGSCGYTF. CDR3 DNA: TGTGCCAGCAGAGAAGGCAGCTGTGGCTACACCTTC.

The DNA of the CDR3 is TGTGCCAGCAGTGCGACAAGAAACGAGGGGGAAGCTTTCTTT. It yields the protein CASSATRNEGEAFF. The genes are TRBV6-1 and TRBJ1-1, with a possible D match to TRBD1 (5 bases). The CDR3 loop spans 14 amino acids. In germline, CDR1 is MNHNS, CDR2 SASEGT. Trimming cost V 4 bases and J 8 bases, with 17 bases left between them.

A note on this clone: This same CDR3 is encoded by further DNA sequences in the sample. The V gene is TRBV7-9, the J gene TRBJ2-5; D not certain. V shed 0 bases and J shed 5 bases, with 10 bases lying between them. The CDR3 covers 14 residues. CDR1 and CDR2 (germline): SEHNR, FQNEAQ (reference sequence). CDR3 nucleotide sequence: TGTGCCAGCAGCTTAGCCCGTGATGAGGAGACCCAGTACTTC. Translation: CASSLARDEETQYF.

V gene TRBV12-2 combines with J gene TRBJ2-1; TRBD2, as called in the table, went unchecked against the DNA. TRBV12-2 is an annotated pseudogene. The CDR3 contains 17 residues. This CDR3 is CASRFGLAGEGYNEQFF. The CDR3 bases are TGTGCAAGTCGCTTTGGATTAGCGGGAGAGGGGTACAATGAGCAGTTCTTC.

The CDR3 spells CASVLGREQFF. The CDR3 DNA is TGTGCCAGTGTACTGGGGCGGGAGCAGTTCTTC. The V call is TRBV2, the J call TRBJ2-1, with D possibly TRBD1 on 5 matching bases. V dropped 9 bases and J dropped 10 bases, with 13 bases sitting between them. In germline, CDR1 is SNHLY, CDR2 FYNNEI. The CDR3 consists of 11 residues. The full variable domain, its missing parts supplied by reference TRBV2 and TRBJ2-1, is EPEVTQTPSHQVTQMGQEVILRCVPISNHLYFYWYRQILGQKVEFLVSFYNNEISEKSEIFDDQFSVERPDGSNFTLKIRSTKLEDSAMYFCASVLGREQFFGPGTRLTVL.

This clone was detected only once. The chain employs TRBV10-2 and TRBJ2-3; the match to TRBD2 covers 12 bases. Germline V gene data show CDR1 as WSHSY and CDR2 as SAAADI. CDR3 length: 14 residues. Trimming took 8 bases from V and 1 from J; bases not matched to a gene: 1. CDR3 sequence: CASGLAGRTDTQYF. The CDR3, as DNA: TGCGCCAGCGGACTAGCGGGACGCACAGATACGCAGTATTTT.